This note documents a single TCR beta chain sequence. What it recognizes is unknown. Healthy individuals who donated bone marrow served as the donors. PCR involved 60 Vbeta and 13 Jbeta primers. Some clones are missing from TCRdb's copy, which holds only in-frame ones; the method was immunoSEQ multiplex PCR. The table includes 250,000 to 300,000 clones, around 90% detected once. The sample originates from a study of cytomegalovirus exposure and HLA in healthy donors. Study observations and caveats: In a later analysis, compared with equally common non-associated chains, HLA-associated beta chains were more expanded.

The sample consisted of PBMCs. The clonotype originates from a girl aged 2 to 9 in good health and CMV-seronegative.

This CDR3 reads CASSSRPNTGELFF. The DNA for the CDR3 is TGTGCCAGCAGTTCTAGACCGAACACCGGGGAGCTGTTTTTT. The chain joins TRBV6-1 to TRBJ2-2, with D uncertain. Germline V gene lookup returns CDR1 MNHNS and CDR2 SASEGT. The CDR3 has 14 residues. The ends were cut back, 5 bases at V and 0 bases at J, with 7 bases in the middle.